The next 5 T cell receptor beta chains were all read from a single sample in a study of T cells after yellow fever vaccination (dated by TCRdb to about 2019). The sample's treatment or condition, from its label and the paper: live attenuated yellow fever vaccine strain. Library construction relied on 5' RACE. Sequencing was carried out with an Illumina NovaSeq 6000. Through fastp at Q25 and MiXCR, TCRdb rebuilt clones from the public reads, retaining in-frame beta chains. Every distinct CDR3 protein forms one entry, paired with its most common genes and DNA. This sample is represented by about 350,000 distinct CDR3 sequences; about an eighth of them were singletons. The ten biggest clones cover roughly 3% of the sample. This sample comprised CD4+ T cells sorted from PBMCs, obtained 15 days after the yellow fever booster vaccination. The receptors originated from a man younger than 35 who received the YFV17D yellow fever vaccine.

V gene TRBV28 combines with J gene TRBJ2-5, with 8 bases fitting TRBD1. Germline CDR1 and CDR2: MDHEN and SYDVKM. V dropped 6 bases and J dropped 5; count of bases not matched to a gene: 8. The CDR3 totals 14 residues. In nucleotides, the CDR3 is TGTGCCAGCAGCACCCCAGGGGGCGGGGAGACCCAGTACTTC. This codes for CASSTPGGGETQYF.

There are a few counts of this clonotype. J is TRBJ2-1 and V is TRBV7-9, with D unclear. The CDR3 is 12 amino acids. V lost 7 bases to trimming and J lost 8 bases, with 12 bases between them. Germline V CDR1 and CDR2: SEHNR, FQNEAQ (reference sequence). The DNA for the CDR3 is TGTGCCAGCACCCCGAGCAGAGATGAGCAGTTCTTC. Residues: CASTPSRDEQFF.

The CDR3 DNA reads as TGTGCCAGCAGCGAGGGGGTCGCCACTGAAGCTTTCTTT. Translated: CASSEGVATEAFF. The chain couples TRBV9 to TRBJ1-1; the D gene is possibly TRBD1 (6 bases). The CDR3 is 13 residues long. The germline V and J ends were trimmed by 3 bases and 4 bases, with 10 bases remaining between them. The germline V gene has CDR1 SGDLS and CDR2 YYNGEE. Combining the CDR3 with reference TRBV9 and TRBJ1-1 gives the whole variable domain DSGVTQTPKHLITATGQRVTLRCSPRSGDLSVYWYQQSLDQGLQFLIQYYNGEERAKGNILERFSAQQFPDLHSELNLSSLELGDSALYFCASSEGVATEAFFGQGTRLTVV.

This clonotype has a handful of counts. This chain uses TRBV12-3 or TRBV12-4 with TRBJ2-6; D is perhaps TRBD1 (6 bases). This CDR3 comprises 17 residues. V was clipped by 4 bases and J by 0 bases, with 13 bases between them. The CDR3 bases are TGTGCCAGCAGTTCGAGAACAGGGATCTCTGGGGCCAACGTCCTGACTTTC. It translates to CASSSRTGISGANVLTF.

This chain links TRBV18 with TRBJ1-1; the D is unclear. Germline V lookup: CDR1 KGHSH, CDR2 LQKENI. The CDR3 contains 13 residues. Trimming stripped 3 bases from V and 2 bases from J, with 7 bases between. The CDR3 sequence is CASSPPLNTEAFF. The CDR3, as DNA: TGTGCCAGCTCACCCCCACTCAACACTGAAGCTTTCTTT.